What follows is one T cell receptor (beta chain) and its context. The data were taken from a study of CD8+ T cells in alopecia areata. As to treatment: oral pan-JAK inhibitor, 5-10 mg twice daily. Alopecia areata patients gave lesional scalp punch biopsies and peripheral blood samples. cDNA prepared by RNA extraction and subsequent reverse transcription served as the template for sequencing. The repertoire was sequenced with immunoSEQ multiplex PCR; TCRdb's copy has only in-frame clones and lacks some. Of about 120,000 clones in the sample, around 53% were seen once. Sequencing used CD4+ T cells sorted from blood, obtained at week 4, from a patient treated with tofacitinib. This TCR came from a human donor with alopecia areata.

CDR3 sequence: CASSQGVLAGHRGRDTQYF. The CDR3, as DNA: TGCGCCAGCAGCCAAGGGGTACTAGCGGGCCACCGGGGGAGAGATACGCAGTATTTT. V usage is TRBV4-1 and J usage is TRBJ2-3; the match to TRBD2 covers 9 bases. The CDR3 totals 19 residues. Germline assignment: CDR1 MGHRA and CDR2 YSYEKL. J gave up 5 bases and V 1 base, and 16 bases lay outside the gene matches.